The present T cell receptor (beta chain) was sequenced within a study of shared clonotypes between healthy human individuals. CD45RO-negative CD8 cells positively selected for CCR7 made up the naive population, which excluded terminally differentiated effector memory CD45RA+ cells. Trimming removed 4 bases from V and 3 bases from J; junction bases left unmatched: 9. This CDR3 has 15 amino acids. Germline values: CDR1 SGHRS, CDR2 YFSETQ. Clones were sequenced by immunoSEQ multiplex PCR, and TCRdb holds only the in-frame ones, with some missing. Here the sample spans around 2,000,000 clones, roughly 95% being singletons.

Sequenced input: naive CD8+ T cells sorted from blood. The sequence came from a man aged 18 to 35 in good health. This sequence joins TRBV5-1 and TRBJ1-1; 7 bases line up with TRBD1. As DNA, the CDR3 is TGCGCCAGCAGCCCAAAGACAGGGTGGGACACTGAAGCTTTCTTT. Translated: CASSPKTGWDTEAFF.